These 32 T cell receptor beta chains originate from one sample sequenced in a study of blood T cell repertoires in COVID-19 (TCRdb year 2020). To prepare the library, the immunoSEQ multiplex PCR assay was applied. Entries here come from immuneACCESS through TCRdb and include only in-frame sequences with V and J called. Some clones fail to appear in such tables; in the studies checked, an unresolved V gene covers under half of the shortfall, and the cause of the remainder is unknown. A total of about 140,000 clones appear in this sample, 78% of them only once. Jointly, the top ten make up less than 7.5% of the sample. The sequenced material came from PBMCs or T cells enriched from blood (not recorded which). These receptor sequences come from a woman aged 45-60 years who had recovered from COVID-19.

The V call is TRBV3-1 (or the pseudogene TRBV3-2), the J call TRBJ1-5; perhaps TRBD1 as D (6 bases). V was shortened by 1 base and J by 0 bases, with 19 bases between the two germline ends. CDR3 size: 19 residues. The germline V gene encodes CDR1 LGHDT and CDR2 YNNKEL (reference sequence). The CDR3: CASSQVALRDTYSNQPQHF. Written as DNA, the CDR3 is TGTGCCAGCAGCCAAGTCGCCCTGAGGGACACGTATAGCAATCAGCCCCAGCATTTT.

The genes are TRBV10-2 and TRBJ2-3; no firm D call. Per the germline V gene, CDR1 is WSHSY and CDR2 is SAAADI. CDR3 length equals 12 residues. V was trimmed by 10 bases and J by 6 bases, leaving 14 bases between them. The CDR3 loop is CATSGSSDTQYF. In nucleotides, the CDR3 is TGCGCCACCTCCGGGTCCTCGGATACGCAGTATTTT.

The V and J genes are TRBV7-2 and TRBJ2-7; no clear D gene. V lost 0 bases, J lost 7 bases, and 16 bases lay in between. Looked up from germline, CDR1 is SGHTA and CDR2 is FQGNSA. The CDR3 has 15 amino acids. CDR3 sequence (DNA): TGTGCCAGCAGCTTAGCTAGCCAGACTTCCACGGAGCAGTACTTC. Protein sequence: CASSLASQTSTEQYF.

This clone was counted a single time. The gene calls are TRBV7-3 and TRBJ1-1; D is perhaps TRBD1 (6 bases). The germline V gene has CDR1 SGHTA and CDR2 FQGTGA. This CDR3 has 14 residues. V was pared by 0 bases and J by 3 bases, with 8 bases between. CDR3 in amino acids: CASSLTGGDTEAFF. Here the CDR3 DNA reads TGTGCCAGCAGCTTAACAGGGGGGGACACTGAAGCTTTCTTT. Supplemented by reference TRBV7-3 and TRBJ1-1, the full variable domain reads GAGVSQTPSNKVTEKGKYVELRCDPISGHTALYWYRQSLGQGPEFLIYFQGTGAADDSGLPNDRFFAVRPEGSVSTLKIQRTERGDSAVYLCASSLTGGDTEAFFGQGTRLTVV.

CDR3 DNA: TGTGCCAGCAAGGGCGGGGGGGCAGGTGATACGCAGTATTTT. Amino acid sequence: CASKGGGAGDTQYF. The genes are TRBV6-5 and TRBJ2-3; TRBD2 matches at 9 bases. The CDR3 has 14 residues. J lost 6 bases, V lost 7 bases, and 8 bases had no gene match. Germline V gene sequence: CDR1 MNHEY, CDR2 SVGAGI.

This rearrangement joins TRBV7-2 to TRBJ2-3; D is undetermined. CDR1 is SGHTA, CDR2 FQGNSA, per germline. The CDR3 runs 13 residues. The V end lost 8 bases, the J end lost 6 bases, and 15 bases lay between the germline ends. CDR3: CASGQNAADTQYF. The CDR3 DNA reads TGTGCCAGCGGGCAAAACGCCGCCGATACGCAGTATTTT.

The CDR3 sequence: CASSRGGPKYDTQYF. The CDR3 nucleotides read TGTGCCAGCAGCCGCGGGGGCCCAAAGTACGATACGCAGTATTTT. The genes are TRBV3-1 (or the pseudogene TRBV3-2) and TRBJ2-3; perhaps TRBD2 as D (7 bases). Germline assignment: CDR1 LGHDT and CDR2 YNNKEL (reference sequence). Trimming cost V 4 bases and J 6 bases, with 17 bases left between them. This CDR3 contains 15 residues.

V and J are TRBV9 and TRBJ1-5, with TRBD1 matching over 8 bases. The J segment lost 3 bases and the V segment lost 9 bases, leaving 14 bases of the junction unmatched. Germline-derived CDR1 and CDR2 are SGDLS and YYNGEE. This CDR3 region has 16 residues. The CDR3 reads CATLYRGNRPNQPQHF. The CDR3 DNA is TGTGCCACCCTTTACAGGGGGAACCGTCCCAATCAGCCCCAGCATTTT.

The chain carries TRBV7-9 and TRBJ2-3; TRBD2 matches 10 bases. Germline CDR1 is SEHNR and CDR2 is FQNEAQ (reference sequence). V was clipped by 2 bases and J by 5 bases; unmatched bases: 4. This CDR3 is built from 15 residues. CDR3: CASSLTSGGEDTQYF. CDR3 nucleotides: TGTGCCAGCAGCTTAACCAGCGGGGGGGAAGATACGCAGTATTTT.

This chain connects TRBV5-1 to TRBJ1-4; 9 nucleotides align to TRBD1. Germline V gene data show CDR1 as SGHRS and CDR2 as YFSETQ. The length of the CDR3 is 15 residues. V dropped 4 bases and J dropped 7; count of bases not matched to a gene: 8. CDR3 sequence: CASSRNGQGSEKLFF. CDR3 nucleotide sequence: TGCGCCAGCAGCCGAAACGGACAGGGGTCTGAAAAACTGTTTTTT.

The chain combines TRBV2 with TRBJ2-1; D is uncertain. CDR1 and CDR2 (germline): SNHLY, FYNNEI. The length of the CDR3 is 11 residues. Trimming left V 7 bases short and J 7 bases short, with 8 bases between. The CDR3 loop reads CASTGFNEQFF. DNA of the CDR3: TGTGCCAGCACCGGGTTTAATGAGCAGTTCTTC.

The chain has TRBV10-1 and TRBJ1-1; D is possibly TRBD1 (5 bases). Germline V gene sequence: CDR1 WNHNN, CDR2 SYGVQD (reference sequence). The CDR3 is made up of 14 amino acids. Trimming left V 2 bases short and J 5 bases short, with 12 bases between. The CDR3 nucleotides are TGCGCCAGCAGTGAGCGTGGAAAGGGGACTGAAGCTTTCTTT. Residues: CASSERGKGTEAFF.

This rearrangement joins TRBV28 to TRBJ2-7; TRBD1 aligns across 7 bases. The CDR3 runs to 12 residues. The germline gives CDR1 MDHEN, CDR2 SYDVKM. V lost 5 bases to trimming and J lost 6 bases; unmatched junction nucleotides: 4. The chain's CDR3 is CASSRQGSEQYF. The CDR3, as DNA: TGTGCCAGCAGTAGACAGGGATCCGAGCAGTACTTC.

The chain has TRBV29-1 and TRBJ1-2; 7 bases map to TRBD1. The V and J ends lost 3 bases and 2 bases, in that order; junction bases with no gene match: 12. Germline-derived CDR1 and CDR2 are SQVTM and ANQGSEA. The CDR3 consists of 16 residues. The CDR3 region is CSVEERGRAANYGYTF. For the CDR3, the DNA is TGCAGCGTTGAGGAGAGGGGGCGGGCAGCCAACTATGGCTACACCTTC.

The chain has TRBV6-5 and TRBJ1-1; a weak D match, TRBD1 (5 bases). The CDR3 contains 11 residues. V lost 4 bases to trimming and J lost 12 bases, with 12 bases between them. Germline lookup yields CDR1 MNHEY and CDR2 SVGAGI. CDR3 nucleotides: TGTGCCAGCAGTTGGGGGGTGAGGACTTTCTTT. Protein product: CASSWGVRTFF.

There are a few counts of this clone. This chain connects TRBV4-1 to TRBJ2-1, with 11 bases aligning to TRBD2. This CDR3 has 19 amino acids. Germline values: CDR1 MGHRA, CDR2 YSYEKL. V gave up 0 bases and J gave up 5 bases; unmatched junction bases: 12. The DNA of the CDR3 is TGCGCCAGCAGCCAAGATCCGAGTAGCGGGGGGGCCGGCGACAATGAGCAGTTCTTC. Translated, it gives CASSQDPSSGGAGDNEQFF.

This clone showed up just once. This chain joins TRBV19 and TRBJ2-5; possibly TRBD1 for D (5 bases). This CDR3 has 12 residues. From germline, CDR1 is LNHDA and CDR2 SQIVND (reference sequence). V was pared by 5 bases and J by 5 bases, with 9 bases between. The CDR3 protein is CASSQGTETQYF. In DNA form, the CDR3 reads TGTGCCAGTAGTCAGGGAACCGAGACCCAGTACTTC.

The chain joins TRBV29-1 to TRBJ2-5; tentative D call: TRBD1 (7 bases). The CDR3 has 13 amino acids. Germline V gene data show CDR1 as SQVTM and CDR2 as ANQGSEA. The V end was cut by 4 bases, the J end by 0 bases, with 9 bases between. Here the CDR3 reads CSVAGGYQETQYF. Here the CDR3 DNA reads TGCAGCGTTGCAGGGGGGTACCAAGAGACCCAGTACTTC.

The genes are TRBV27 and TRBJ2-7; D might be TRBD1 (6 bases). The CDR3 is 15 amino acids. Germline V CDR1 and CDR2: MNHEY, SMNVEV (reference sequence). V was pared by 5 bases and J by 2 bases, with 16 bases between. The CDR3 region has the DNA TGTGCCAGCAGTATACTTAGGACAGCCCCCTACGAGCAGTACTTC. This codes for CASSILRTAPYEQYF.

The rearrangement links TRBV18 to TRBJ2-3, with 12 positions matching TRBD1. Germline CDR1 KGHSH, CDR2 LQKENI. The CDR3 contains 16 residues. J lost 2 bases, V lost 6 bases, and 6 bases had no gene match. The CDR3 here is CASSKGTGGSTDTQYF. The CDR3 bases are TGTGCCAGCTCGAAAGGGACAGGGGGCTCCACAGATACGCAGTATTTT.

About this clone: Sequence at one end of the junction differs from germline and may be a read error. This rearrangement joins TRBV12-3 or TRBV12-4 to TRBJ2-1, with 10 bases matching TRBD1. The length of the CDR3 is 11 residues. The CDR3 sequence is CASSLGTGVLF. The CDR3, as DNA: TGTGCCAGCAGTTTGGGGACAGGGGTGCTCTTC.

V is TRBV10-1 and J is TRBJ2-5; possible D gene TRBD1, 5 bases. The germline V and J ends were trimmed by 2 bases and 5 bases, with 24 bases remaining between them. Germline loops: CDR1 WNHNN, CDR2 SYGVQD (reference sequence). The CDR3 runs to 18 residues. In DNA, the CDR3 is TGCGCCAGCAGTGAGAGTCCAGTGGGGCGCGGTAAAATGGAGACCCAGTACTTC. Its translation: CASSESPVGRGKMETQYF.

V is TRBV5-1 and J is TRBJ1-6; 8 nucleotides line up with TRBD1. The V gene end was trimmed by 0 bases and the J gene end by 0 bases; junction bases not matched to a gene: 2. The CDR3 is 17 amino acids. From germline, CDR1 is SGHRS and CDR2 YFSETQ. The chain's CDR3 is CASSLDRGSSYNSPLHF. The CDR3 DNA sequence: TGCGCCAGCAGCTTGGACAGGGGGAGCTCCTATAATTCACCCCTCCACTTT.

The chain has TRBV19 and TRBJ2-3; the D gene is possibly TRBD2 (6 bases). V was shortened by 7 bases and J by 6 bases, with 14 bases between the two germline ends. From germline, CDR1 is LNHDA and CDR2 SQIVND (reference sequence). There are 13 residues in the CDR3. Written as DNA, the CDR3 is TGTGCCAGTACCCCGCCCCGGGGGGATACGCAGTATTTT. Translation gives CASTPPRGDTQYF.

The CDR3 here is CASRERGGSYEQYF. In DNA, the CDR3 is TGTGCCAGCAGGGAACGGGGGGGTTCCTACGAGCAGTACTTC. The rearrangement links TRBV7-2 to TRBJ2-7; the match to TRBD2 covers 8 bases. The CDR3 sequence is 14 residues long. CDR1 and CDR2 from the germline V gene are SGHTA and FQGNSA. The J segment lost 1 base and the V segment lost 6 bases, leaving 5 bases of the junction unmatched.

The CDR3, as DNA: TGCGCCAGCAAGTCCGGGACAGGGGCCTACGAGCAGTACGTC. Its protein is CASKSGTGAYEQYV. The V call is TRBV4-1, the J call TRBJ2-7; the match to TRBD1 covers 10 bases. V was clipped by 7 bases and J by 2 bases; unmatched bases: 5. The CDR3 extends over 14 amino acids. The germline CDR1 and CDR2 sequences are MGHRA and YSYEKL.

Only one count was recorded for this clone. This chain joins TRBV7-9 and TRBJ2-1; 7 nucleotides match TRBD1. Looked up from germline, CDR1 is SEHNR and CDR2 is FQNEAQ (reference sequence). This CDR3 has 15 residues. V was clipped by 1 base and J by 2 bases; unmatched bases: 2. CDR3 nucleotides: TGTGCCAGCAGCTTAGAAGGGACAGCCTACAATGAGCAGTTCTTC. Its protein product is CASSLEGTAYNEQFF.

This chain uses TRBV4-1 with TRBJ2-7; D might be TRBD1 (6 bases). V shed 4 bases and J shed 3 bases, with 10 bases lying between them. Germline values: CDR1 MGHRA, CDR2 YSYEKL. This CDR3 contains 13 residues. The chain's CDR3 is CASSPGHLYEQYF. Written as DNA, the CDR3 is TGCGCCAGCAGCCCGGGACACCTCTACGAGCAGTACTTC.

The chain combines TRBV7-2 with TRBJ2-7, with 8 positions matching TRBD1. In germline, CDR1 is SGHTA, CDR2 FQGNSA. V was pared by 5 bases and J by 6 bases, with 9 bases of the junction left unmatched. The CDR3 runs to 14 residues. The CDR3 nucleotides are TGTGCCAGCAGCAACTATGGACAGGGTCTCGAGCAGTACTTC. Translation: CASSNYGQGLEQYF. The variable domain in full, with the rest retrieved from reference TRBV7-2 and TRBJ2-7, is GAGVSQSPSNKVTEKGKDVELRCDPISGHTALYWYRQSLGQGLEFLIYFQGNSAPDKSGLPSDRFSAERTGGSVSTLTIQRTQQEDSAVYLCASSNYGQGLEQYFGPGTRLTVT.

This chain joins TRBV27 and TRBJ2-2; 8 bases align to TRBD2. CDR3 size: 16 residues. Germline values: CDR1 MNHEY, CDR2 SMNVEV (reference sequence). V lost 0 bases to trimming and J lost 4 bases; unmatched junction nucleotides: 4. CDR3 region: CASSLSPRGGTGELFF. In nucleotides, the CDR3 is TGTGCCAGCAGTTTATCCCCCCGGGGGGGCACCGGGGAGCTGTTTTTT.

The genes are TRBV3-1 (or the pseudogene TRBV3-2) and TRBJ1-3; 8 bases match TRBD1. Trimming cost V 4 bases and J 5 bases; bases outside gene matches: 7. The CDR3 is 15 amino acids. The germline CDR1 and CDR2 sequences are LGHDT and YNNKEL (reference sequence). CDR3 residues: CASSPQGADRNTIYF. The CDR3 nucleotides read TGTGCCAGCAGCCCGCAGGGGGCGGACAGAAACACCATATATTTT.

The chain recombines TRBV13 with TRBJ1-5; D perhaps matches TRBD1 (6 bases). Germline CDR1 and CDR2: PRHDT and FYEKMQ (reference sequence). The V end was cut by 4 bases, the J end by 5 bases, with 15 bases between. This CDR3 spans 15 amino acids. CDR3 residues: CASSSQQGRDQPQHF. The CDR3 DNA reads TGTGCCAGCAGCTCACAACAGGGTAGGGATCAGCCCCAGCATTTT.